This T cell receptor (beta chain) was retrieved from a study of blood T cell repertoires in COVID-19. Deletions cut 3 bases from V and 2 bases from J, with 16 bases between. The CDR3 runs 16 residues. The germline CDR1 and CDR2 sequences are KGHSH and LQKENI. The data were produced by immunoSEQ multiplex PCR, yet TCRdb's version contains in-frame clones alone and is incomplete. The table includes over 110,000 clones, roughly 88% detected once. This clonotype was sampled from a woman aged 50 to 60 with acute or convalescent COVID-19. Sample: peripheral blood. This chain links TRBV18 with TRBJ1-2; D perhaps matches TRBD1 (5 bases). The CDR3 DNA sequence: TGTGCCAGCTCACCGCAAACGACAGACTTCAACTATGGCTACACCTTC. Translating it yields CASSPQTTDFNYGYTF.